The entry that follows covers one T cell receptor beta chain sequence. There are 12 residues in the CDR3. The germline V gene encodes CDR1 DFQATT and CDR2 SNEGSKA (reference sequence). The germline V and J ends were trimmed by 2 bases and 7 bases, with 9 bases remaining between them. One entry per CDR3 protein, called by TCRdb with MiXCR from the RT-PCR reads. The sample consists of 500,000 to 700,000 distinct CDR3 sequences, less than 25% of them appearing once. This sample was included in a study of response to subunit inactivated influenza vaccine. The same sample was also used in a study of T cells expressing NK-cell markers. That paper adds: A 5'RACE template switching approach incorporating UMIs was used to make TCR beta cDNA.

The specimen comprised CD4+ T cells sorted from PBMCs, sampled 11 to 12 days after vaccination. The rearrangement uses TRBV20-1 and TRBJ1-5; D is ambiguous. The sequence came from a man between 50 and 59 years old who received an inactivated influenza vaccine. CDR3 coding DNA: TGCAGTGCTAGATCTGGAAGGCAGCCCCAGCATTTT. Translating it yields CSARSGRQPQHF.